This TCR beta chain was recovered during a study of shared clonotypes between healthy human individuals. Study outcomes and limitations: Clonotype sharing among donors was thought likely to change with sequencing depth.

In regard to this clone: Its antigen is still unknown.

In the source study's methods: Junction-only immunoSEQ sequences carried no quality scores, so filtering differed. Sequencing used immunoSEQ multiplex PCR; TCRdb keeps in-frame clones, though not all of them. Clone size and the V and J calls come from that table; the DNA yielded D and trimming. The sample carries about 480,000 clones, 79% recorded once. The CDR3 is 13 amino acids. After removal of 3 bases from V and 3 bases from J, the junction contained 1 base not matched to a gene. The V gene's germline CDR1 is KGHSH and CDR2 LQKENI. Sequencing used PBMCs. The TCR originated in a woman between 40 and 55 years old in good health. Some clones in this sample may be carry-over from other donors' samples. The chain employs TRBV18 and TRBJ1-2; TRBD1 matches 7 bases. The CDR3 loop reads CASSPQGDYGYTF. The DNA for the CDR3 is TGTGCCAGCTCACCCCAGGGGGACTATGGCTACACCTTC.